Following are 27 T cell receptor beta chains from one sample sequenced in a study of CD8 T cells in ankylosing spondylitis. TCRdb itself ran the 5' RACE reads through MiXCR, one entry per CDR3 protein. The sample has 500,000 to 550,000 distinct CDR3 sequences, roughly 13% seen once. Findings and limits, study-wide: One TCR beta motif, made up of 7 or 8 highly homologous variants, appeared characteristic of ankylosing spondylitis blood.

These TCRs' antigens remain unknown. The sequencing input was blood, either unsorted or a sorted T cell fraction (not recorded which). These receptors came from a male donor with ankylosing spondylitis.

This clonotype showed up just a few times. The V and J genes are TRBV5-1 and TRBJ2-3; TRBD2 agrees at 12 bases. Germline values: CDR1 SGHRS, CDR2 YFSETQ. The CDR3 sequence is 16 residues long. The V and J ends lost 3 bases and 11 bases, in that order; junction bases with no gene match: 13. The CDR3: CASSSRLAGVTLGQYF. The CDR3 region has the DNA TGCGCCAGCAGCTCGAGACTAGCGGGAGTCACCTTGGGGCAGTATTTT.

This clonotype was detected a few times. The V gene is TRBV9, the J gene TRBJ2-3; 7 nucleotides match TRBD2. The J segment lost 4 bases and the V segment lost 0 bases, leaving 5 bases of the junction unmatched. Per germline, CDR1 SGDLS and CDR2 YYNGEE. This CDR3 spans 15 amino acids. The CDR3 sequence is CASSVAPTSADTQYF. The DNA for the CDR3 is TGTGCCAGCAGCGTAGCCCCCACTAGCGCAGATACGCAGTATTTT. The full variable domain, completed using reference TRBV9 and TRBJ2-3, is DSGVTQTPKHLITATGQRVTLRCSPRSGDLSVYWYQQSLDQGLQFLIQYYNGEERAKGNILERFSAQQFPDLHSELNLSSLELGDSALYFCASSVAPTSADTQYFGPGTRLTVL.

The chain couples TRBV25-1 to TRBJ1-1; 8 bases line up with TRBD1. J gave up 1 base and V 3 bases, and 7 bases lay outside the gene matches. The CDR3 extends over 16 amino acids. Looked up from germline, CDR1 is MGHDK and CDR2 is SYGVNS. CDR3 residues: CASSEDRTGRNTEAFF. CDR3 DNA sequence: TGTGCCAGCAGTGAGGACCGGACAGGGAGGAACACTGAAGCTTTCTTT.

This clonotype was detected many times. V usage is TRBV3-1 and J usage is TRBJ2-1; 13 bases line up with TRBD2. The length of the CDR3 is 16 residues. J was trimmed by 7 bases and V by 0 bases; bases with no gene match: 3. Germline CDR1 reads LGHDT; CDR2 reads YNNKEL (reference sequence). CDR3 DNA sequence: TGTGCCAGCAGCCAAGATGGGACTAGCGGGATAAATGAGCAGTTCTTC. Protein product: CASSQDGTSGINEQFF.

The chain couples TRBV20-1 to TRBJ2-1; 7 nucleotides line up with TRBD2. V lost 6 bases and J lost 2; bases outside the gene matches: 16. Germline assignment: CDR1 DFQATT and CDR2 SNEGSKA (reference sequence). This CDR3 is built from 17 residues. The CDR3 here is CSAVGNMGGSTYNEQFF. The CDR3 DNA is TGCAGTGCCGTGGGGAATATGGGCGGGAGCACCTACAATGAGCAGTTCTTC.

This clonotype was recorded a few times. The chain joins TRBV4-1 to TRBJ2-3; TRBD2 aligns across 7 bases. The germline V gene encodes CDR1 MGHRA and CDR2 YSYEKL. V was pared by 8 bases and J by 10 bases, with 18 bases of the junction left unmatched. The CDR3 covers 15 residues. In nucleotides, the CDR3 is TGCGCCAGCCAACCAGCGGGGAGCTTCCGGACTGCGCAGTATTTT. This translates into CASQPAGSFRTAQYF.

J is TRBJ2-3 and V is TRBV12-3 or TRBV12-4; 10 bases line up with TRBD2. The CDR3 sequence is 16 residues long. V trimming: 3 bases; J trimming: 2 bases; junction bases outside the gene matches: 5. The CDR3 is CASSFLGTSATDTQYF. The CDR3 DNA is TGTGCCAGCAGTTTCTTGGGGACTAGCGCCACAGATACGCAGTATTTT.

This clonotype was seen a few times. This rearrangement joins TRBV2 to TRBJ1-6; tentatively, D is TRBD1 (5 bases). The length of the CDR3 is 13 residues. From germline, CDR1 is SNHLY and CDR2 FYNNEI. V lost 4 bases and J lost 13, with 14 bases in between. The CDR3 loop reads CASSGYGGDPLHF. The CDR3 DNA sequence: TGTGCCAGCAGTGGTTACGGGGGAGATCCCCTCCACTTT.

The V gene is TRBV12-3 or TRBV12-4, the J gene TRBJ2-3; 8 nucleotides match TRBD1. V lost 9 bases to trimming and J lost 3 bases; unmatched junction nucleotides: 2. This CDR3 region has 12 residues. The chain's CDR3 is CASDRGTDTQYF. CDR3 DNA sequence: TGTGCCAGTGACAGGGGAACAGATACGCAGTATTTT.

In this sample, this clonotype turned up many times. V and J are TRBV29-1 and TRBJ2-3; 15 nucleotides agree with TRBD2. The trim removed 4 bases at V and 5 bases at J, leaving 4 bases unmatched. From germline, CDR1 is SQVTM and CDR2 ANQGSEA. CDR3 size: 15 residues. This chain's CDR3 is CSVGTSGRVGDTQYF. CDR3 nucleotide sequence: TGCAGCGTTGGGACTAGCGGGAGGGTAGGAGATACGCAGTATTTT.

There are many counts of this clonotype. The chain carries TRBV20-1 and TRBJ2-4, with TRBD1 matching over 8 bases. The CDR3 extends over 13 amino acids. Germline loops: CDR1 DFQATT, CDR2 SNEGSKA (reference sequence). The V gene end was trimmed by 3 bases and the J gene end by 9 bases; junction bases not matched to a gene: 7. The CDR3 here is CSASRTGKGIQYF. The CDR3 region has the DNA TGCAGTGCTAGCAGGACAGGGAAGGGCATTCAGTACTTC.

This clonotype has just a few counts. The chain couples TRBV2 to TRBJ1-5; 7 nucleotides agree with TRBD1. This CDR3 has 14 residues. Germline lookup yields CDR1 SNHLY and CDR2 FYNNEI. Unmatched junction bases numbered 1, after V lost 1 base and J lost 4 bases. DNA for the CDR3: TGTGCCAGCAGTGAAGTGGGACAGAATCAGCCCCAGCATTTT. Protein product: CASSEVGQNQPQHF.

This clonotype was found many times. The chain uses TRBV20-1 and TRBJ1-4; D uncertain. The CDR3 runs to 14 residues. CDR1 and CDR2 from the germline V gene are DFQATT and SNEGSKA (reference sequence). Trimming pared 0 bases from V and 0 bases from J, leaving 5 bases between. This CDR3 reads CSARDDTTNEKLFF. Here the CDR3 DNA reads TGCAGTGCTAGAGATGACACAACTAATGAAAAACTGTTTTTT.

The chain has TRBV24-1 and TRBJ2-1; 16 nucleotides match TRBD2. Per the germline V gene, CDR1 is KGHDR and CDR2 is SFDVKD. V dropped 5 bases and J dropped 5; count of bases not matched to a gene: 5. The CDR3 runs to 17 residues. The CDR3 DNA reads as TGTGCCACCAGTGCCCCGGGACTAGCGGGAGGGCACAATGAGCAGTTCTTC. It translates to CATSAPGLAGGHNEQFF.

This clonotype was found many times. The chain joins TRBV12-3 or TRBV12-4 to TRBJ1-2; 7 bases are shared with TRBD1. The CDR3 has 14 amino acids. V gave up 6 bases and J gave up 3 bases; unmatched junction bases: 7. DNA for the CDR3: TGTGCCAGCAGAAGACAGGGCGCAGACTATGGCTACACCTTC. Protein: CASRRQGADYGYTF.

This clonotype was counted between two and nine times. The chain joins TRBV10-3 to TRBJ1-1; 9 nucleotides align to TRBD1. Germline V gene lookup returns CDR1 ENHRY and CDR2 SYGVKD. The CDR3 length is 14 residues. The V and J ends lost 7 bases and 5 bases, in that order; junction bases with no gene match: 8. This chain's CDR3 is CAIIDPDRGTEAFF. The CDR3 bases are TGTGCCATCATCGACCCGGACAGGGGAACTGAAGCTTTCTTT.

This clonotype was seen a handful of times. The genes are TRBV29-1 and TRBJ2-2; 11 bases align to TRBD1. The CDR3 has 14 residues. Germline lookup yields CDR1 SQVTM and CDR2 ANQGSEA. V dropped 6 bases and J dropped 4; count of bases not matched to a gene: 4. The CDR3 coding sequence is TGCAGCGTAGGGACAGGGGGGAGCACCGGGGAGCTGTTTTTT. This sequence encodes CSVGTGGSTGELFF.

The chain recombines TRBV5-1 with TRBJ2-3; 11 nucleotides line up with TRBD2. V trimming: 0 bases; J trimming: 8 bases; junction bases outside the gene matches: 14. Germline V lookup: CDR1 SGHRS, CDR2 YFSETQ. This CDR3 has 18 amino acids. This CDR3 reads CASSLAFVSGRGAGTQYF. CDR3 DNA sequence: TGCGCCAGCAGCTTGGCCTTCGTTAGCGGGAGGGGCGCAGGTACGCAGTATTTT. The variable domain in full, completed from reference TRBV5-1 and TRBJ2-3, reads KAGVTQTPRYLIKTRGQQVTLSCSPISGHRSVSWYQQTPGQGLQFLFEYFSETQRNKGNFPGRFSGRQFSNSRSEMNVSTLELGDSALYLCASSLAFVSGRGAGTQYFGPGTRLTVL.

This clonotype was seen a handful of times. V usage is TRBV20-1 and J usage is TRBJ2-7; D remains unclear. Trimming stripped 1 base from V and 4 bases from J, with 14 bases between. Germline lookup yields CDR1 DFQATT and CDR2 SNEGSKA (reference sequence). The CDR3 totals 14 residues. CDR3 in amino acids: CSARGPVQTYEQYF. DNA for the CDR3: TGCAGTGCTAGAGGTCCCGTACAGACTTACGAGCAGTACTTC.

The gene calls are TRBV24-1 and TRBJ2-1; 8 bases align to TRBD2. This CDR3 contains 14 residues. The germline V gene encodes CDR1 KGHDR and CDR2 SFDVKD. Trimming cost V 5 bases and J 7 bases; bases outside gene matches: 6. The DNA of the CDR3 is TGTGCCACCAGTGCCAGCGGGAGTTATAATGAGCAGTTCTTC. Protein product: CATSASGSYNEQFF.

Ten or more counts support this clonotype. The chain is built from TRBV12-3 or TRBV12-4 and TRBJ1-5; perhaps TRBD1 as D (6 bases). The CDR3 is 13 residues long. Trimming took 6 bases from V and 3 from J, leaving 9 bases between them. DNA for the CDR3: TGTGCCAGCAGAACAGGGTCCAATCAGCCCCAGCATTTT. Its protein is CASRTGSNQPQHF.

This clonotype was recorded at least ten times. The rearrangement links TRBV20-1 to TRBJ2-5, with 8 bases matching TRBD2. Trimming removed 6 bases from V and 3 bases from J; junction bases left unmatched: 12. Germline CDR1 is DFQATT and CDR2 is SNEGSKA (reference sequence). The CDR3 extends over 15 amino acids. CDR3 nucleotide sequence: TGCAGTGCCCGGGGGGGTAGCGGGAATAAAGAGACCCAGTACTTC. Protein sequence: CSARGGSGNKETQYF.

This clonotype was seen only a few times. The chain couples TRBV27 to TRBJ2-1, with 8 positions matching TRBD2. Unmatched junction bases numbered 18, after V lost 5 bases and J lost 6 bases. Germline V CDR1 and CDR2: MNHEY, SMNVEV (reference sequence). There are 18 residues in the CDR3. DNA of the CDR3: TGTGCCAGCAGTGCTGGACGAAGCGGGAGAACGAAGCGCAATGAGCAGTTCTTC. Its translation is CASSAGRSGRTKRNEQFF.

The V and J genes are TRBV20-1 and TRBJ2-6; D may correspond to TRBD1 or TRBD2 (5 bases each). CDR1 DFQATT and CDR2 SNEGSKA come from the germline V gene (reference sequence). This CDR3 has 17 residues. V was trimmed by 3 bases and J by 0 bases, leaving 15 bases between them. The CDR3 DNA reads as TGCAGTGCTAGTGGTGGGGGTCTAGACTCTGGGGCCAACGTCCTGACTTTC. It yields the protein CSASGGGLDSGANVLTF.

This clonotype was counted a few times. This rearrangement joins TRBV3-1 to TRBJ2-4; D is undetermined. CDR1 and CDR2 from the germline V gene are LGHDT and YNNKEL (reference sequence). Trimming removed 1 base from V and 2 bases from J, with 9 bases in between. CDR3 size: 15 residues. The CDR3, as DNA: TGTGCCAGCAGCCAAGGGGCGTCTCCCAAAAACATTCAGTACTTC. Translated, it gives CASSQGASPKNIQYF.

The gene calls are TRBV24-1 and TRBJ2-7; D unclear. The V gene lost 7 bases and the J gene lost 0 bases, with 24 bases spanning the gap. Germline V gene lookup returns CDR1 KGHDR and CDR2 SFDVKD. The CDR3 sequence is 18 residues long. The chain's CDR3 is CATRDAPSARGSSYEQYV. The CDR3 DNA follows: TGTGCCACCAGGGATGCCCCTTCGGCCCGTGGTAGCTCCTACGAGCAGTACGTC.

This clonotype was counted between two and nine times. The V and J genes are TRBV6-5 and TRBJ2-1; possible D gene TRBD2, 6 bases. The CDR3 totals 11 residues. Germline CDR1 MNHEY, CDR2 SVGAGI. Trimming cost V 8 bases and J 6 bases, with 8 bases left between them. CDR3 residues: CASGRSNEQFF. CDR3 sequence (DNA): TGTGCCAGCGGGAGGTCCAATGAGCAGTTCTTC.